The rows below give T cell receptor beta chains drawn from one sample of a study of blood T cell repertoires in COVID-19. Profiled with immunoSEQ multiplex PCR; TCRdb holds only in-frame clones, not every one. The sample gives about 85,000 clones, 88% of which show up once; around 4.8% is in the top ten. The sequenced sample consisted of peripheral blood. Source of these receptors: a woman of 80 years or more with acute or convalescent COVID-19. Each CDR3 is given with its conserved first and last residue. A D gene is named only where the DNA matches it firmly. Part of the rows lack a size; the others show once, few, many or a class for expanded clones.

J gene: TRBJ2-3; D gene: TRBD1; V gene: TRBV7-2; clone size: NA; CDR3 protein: CASSLRTGGDTQYF; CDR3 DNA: TGTGCCAGCAGCTTAAGGACAGGAGGAGATACGCAGTATTTT
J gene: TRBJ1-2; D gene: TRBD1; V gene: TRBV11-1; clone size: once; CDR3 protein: CASSRSGQGGHGYTF; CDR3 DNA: TGTGCCAGCAGCCGGAGCGGACAGGGGGGGCATGGCTACACCTTC
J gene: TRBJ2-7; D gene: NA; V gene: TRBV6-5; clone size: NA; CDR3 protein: CASGVGGLSYEQYF; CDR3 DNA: TGTGCCAGCGGAGTGGGGGGTTTATCCTACGAGCAGTACTTC
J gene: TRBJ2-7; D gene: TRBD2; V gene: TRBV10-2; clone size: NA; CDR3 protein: CASSEAAGDLEQYF; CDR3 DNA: TGCGCCAGCAGTGAAGCCGCGGGGGATCTCGAGCAGTACTTC
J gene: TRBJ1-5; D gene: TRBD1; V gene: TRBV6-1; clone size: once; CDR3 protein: CASSDRTGVNQPQHF; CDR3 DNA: TGTGCCAGCAGTGACCGGACAGGGGTCAATCAGCCCCAGCATTTT
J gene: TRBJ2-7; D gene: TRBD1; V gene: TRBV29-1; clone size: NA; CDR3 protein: CSVPGGSSSYEQYF; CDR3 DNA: TGCAGCGTTCCAGGGGGTTCCAGCTCCTACGAGCAGTACTTC
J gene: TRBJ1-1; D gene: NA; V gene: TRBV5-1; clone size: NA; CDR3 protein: CASSYGQPNTEAFF; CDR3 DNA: TGCGCCAGCAGCTATGGACAGCCTAACACTGAAGCTTTCTTT
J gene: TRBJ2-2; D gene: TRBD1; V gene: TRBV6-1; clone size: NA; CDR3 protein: CASGQGANTGELFF; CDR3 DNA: TGTGCCAGTGGACAGGGGGCTAACACCGGGGAGCTGTTTTTT
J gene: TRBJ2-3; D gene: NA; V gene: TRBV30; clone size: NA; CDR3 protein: CAWSRGSLDTQYF; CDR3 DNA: TGTGCCTGGAGTAGGGGGTCATTGGATACGCAGTATTTT
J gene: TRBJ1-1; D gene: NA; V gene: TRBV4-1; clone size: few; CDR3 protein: CASSQETGGGYIRAFF; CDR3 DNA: TGCGCCAGCAGCCAAGAAACCGGGGGGGGTTATATACGAGCTTTCTTT
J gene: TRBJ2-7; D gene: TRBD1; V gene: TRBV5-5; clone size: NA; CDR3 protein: CASSRTGQGPYEQYF; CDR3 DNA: TGTGCCAGCAGCAGAACGGGACAGGGTCCCTACGAGCAGTACTTC
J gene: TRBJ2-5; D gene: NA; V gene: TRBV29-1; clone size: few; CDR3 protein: CSARQTKTQYF; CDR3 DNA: TGCAGCGCCAGACAGACCAAGACCCAGTACTTC